This T cell receptor beta chain was captured in a study of blood T cells in healthy people across ages (dated by TCRdb to between 2015 and 2016). About the study as a whole: In model experiments, template switching captured roughly one uniquely barcoded TCR beta cDNA molecule for every two T cells. Age-related changes in TCR beta repertoire diversity were measured in the study by deep sequencing normalized with unique cDNA molecular identifiers. Four age groups were formed from the donors: young (average approximately 16 years), middle-aged (approximately 42), aged (62) and long-lived (roughly 88). Donors of different ages were randomly distributed across sequencing lanes to avoid experimental bias. Two additional independent replicas of 1 million unique cDNA reads from the same blood draw were analyzed for two donors (one aged 18 to 30 and one aged 80 or older).

Donors were 39 systemically healthy Caucasian individuals from Russia aged about 6 to 100 years. Ten milliliters of peripheral blood were collected from each donor into EDTA-treated Vacutainer tubes. Ficoll-Paque density-gradient centrifugation was used to isolate PBMCs, with at least 6 million obtained per sample. Trizol reagent was used to extract total RNA from the PBMCs, yielding at least 5 micrograms per sample. For every donor, flow cytometry on a PBMC aliquot measured the percentage of naive CD45RAhigh/CD27high T cells. There are 14 amino acids in the CDR3, from cysteine to phenylalanine inclusive. Of all the DNA, just the CDR3 is kept, 42 bases in frame from base 1. V is cut by 3 bases and J by 3 bases, and the space between the germline ends is 15 bases. From the germline V gene (reference sequence), CDR1 is DFQATT and CDR2 is SNEGSKA. Library method: 5' RACE. The reads were generated on an Illumina HiSeq 2500. A second 7 to 11 cycle PCR used a sample-barcoded 5' primer and a J-beta primer mix. A unique molecular identifier was introduced onto each TCR beta cDNA molecule by a template-switch 5' adaptor carrying 12 random nucleotides. Each sample yielded at least 2.5 million CDR3-containing paired-end reads. All of the RNA was converted into first-strand cDNA using the Mint cDNA synthesis kit, with a TRBC-specific oligonucleotide serving as the primer. After uracil-DNA glycosylase treatment, a first 18-cycle PCR used universal primers M1SS and BC2_uni_R on all cDNA. The study's processing was this. Each sample was normalized by randomly selecting 1 million high-quality reads, each carrying a distinct molecular identifier. Instead of being binned into consensus sequences, reads with shared molecular identifiers were discarded. MiTCR, run with a Q25 quality threshold and the strictest error-elimination algorithm, handled CDR3 identification, clonotype clustering and error correction. A nonparametric unseen species model with Euler transformation was used to estimate a lower bound on total TCR beta diversity. TCRdb reprocessed the public reads (quality trimming at Q25 with fastp, clone calling with MiXCR) and kept in-frame beta chains. Rows with one shared CDR3 protein collapse into an entry with the most common genes and DNA. For this entry, the V and J calls and clone size follow TCRdb and not the study's own pipeline. The sample yields 730,000 or so distinct CDR3 sequences; roughly two fifths were counted once. Approximately 22% of the sample comes from the top ten.

Broad study findings and their caveats: Because the CMV infection status of the donors was unknown, age-related changes in expanded clonotypes may potentially have been confounded. Bulk unsorted PBMC profiling prevented conclusive comparison of naive and antigen-experienced compartments. Compared with the aged group, more naive CD4+ T cells, fewer expanded clones and increased TCR diversity were shown by the long-lived group, suggesting age selection. Estimates of total diversity based on one million sequenced T cells were regarded as lower bounds and as underestimates. There was a strong correlation between observed TCR beta diversity and the percentage of naive T cells measured by flow cytometry. Observed TCR beta diversity per million T cells fell roughly linearly with age, and a significant reduction was already apparent by age roughly 40.

This clonotype has more than one count but fewer than ten. This receptor's antigen is unknown. No quality values exist for individual bases; no much larger clone is one base distant. The sequence derives from an older woman in good health. What was sequenced was blood. The rearrangement joined TRBV20-1 to TRBJ2-7, with no D gene named confidently. For the CDR3, the sequence is CSARDPKVHYEQYF. In nucleotides, the sequence is TGCAGTGCTAGGGATCCTAAAGTCCACTACGAGCAGTACTTC.